This T cell receptor (beta chain) stems from a study of T-cell memory formation after mild COVID-19. Overall study findings and caveats: Contracting clones from day 15 to 85 had balanced CD4/CD8; later expanders favoured CD4+. Shrinking CD4+ clones resided mostly in CM and EM, and CD8+ ones in EMRA.

Amplification by 5'RACE using constant-segment primers produced TCR alpha and TCR beta cDNA libraries that carried sample barcodes and UMIs. TCRdb used MiXCR to reprocess the 5' RACE reads, holding one entry per CDR3 protein. The data show 550,000 to 700,000 distinct CDR3 sequences, with about a sixth seen just once and approximately 12% held by the top ten. Comments on this clonotype: The antigen remains undetermined.

There are 11 residues in the CDR3. Trimming took 11 bases from V and 2 from J; bases not matched to a gene: 0. Per the germline V gene, CDR1 is KGHDR and CDR2 is SFDVKD. The chain is built from TRBV24-1 and TRBJ2-7, with 9 bases lining up with TRBD2. This clonotype was obtained from an adult woman who had mild COVID-19 (a few samples of this study predate the infection). Cell type and time point are not known. Sequencing was carried out using PBMCs or a T cell subset sorted from them (not recorded which). Here the CDR3 DNA reads TGTGCCAGGACTAGCGCCTACGAGCAGTACTTC. Its protein product is CARTSAYEQYF.